A selection of T cell receptor beta chains follows, all from one sample in a study of blood T cell repertoires in COVID-19. The table came from immunoSEQ multiplex PCR; TCRdb's copy has only in-frame clones and leaves some out. The table includes about 74,000 clones, about 89% detected once. Source material: peripheral blood. The receptors come from a man aged 50 or older with COVID-19, enrolled during active disease. Each CDR3 is given without its conserved first and last residue. Each record gives: CDR3 protein, J gene, CDR3 length, V gene.

ASTTSGRDNEQF	TRBJ2-1	12	TRBV19
ASSPQGLARTDTQY	TRBJ2-3	14	TRBV9
ASSVGQKNEKLF	TRBJ1-4	12	TRBV19
ASSLTGSQETQY	TRBJ2-5	12	TRBV5-6
ASSPTGGVEETQY	TRBJ2-5	13	TRBV18
ASSQDDGGRPQH	TRBJ1-5	12	TRBV4-1
ASSPRDRETQY	TRBJ2-5	11	TRBV12-3/TRBV12-4
ASSLRGRWTEAF	TRBJ1-1	12	TRBV28
ASSLDRGTEAF	TRBJ1-1	11	TRBV6-5
ASRRLLNEKLF	TRBJ1-4	11	TRBV2
ASSRGVGQETQY	TRBJ2-5	12	TRBV19
ASSEVWGRGAETQY	TRBJ2-5	14	TRBV6-1
ASSSSGSSYNEQF	TRBJ2-1	13	TRBV5-6
ASSDFGFGTDTQY	TRBJ2-3	13	TRBV6-1
ASSLGQSQEKLF	TRBJ1-4	12	TRBV18
ASSQEGDRGSRDEAF	TRBJ1-1	15	TRBV3-1/TRBV3-2
ASSLGQGGQMETQY	TRBJ2-5	14	TRBV7-3
ASSTGTSGRMF	TRBJ2-1	11	TRBV19
ASSLGDRVHGNEQF	TRBJ2-1	14	TRBV5-1
ASSTSGTAYGYT	TRBJ1-2	12	TRBV14
ASSPADSAYEQY	TRBJ2-7	12	TRBV11-2
ASSLPGTSDNEQF	TRBJ2-1	13	TRBV5-1
ASSLEAVDGYT	TRBJ1-2	11	TRBV5-1
ASRIVGTDTQY	TRBJ2-3	11	TRBV27
ASSSGLAVNEQF	TRBJ2-1	12	TRBV18
ASSLGRWDTQY	TRBJ2-3	11	TRBV7-3
ASSARGQVYNEQF	TRBJ2-1	13	TRBV9
ASRGDIEAF	TRBJ1-1	9	TRBV12-3/TRBV12-4
ASSPSNRAMNEQF	TRBJ2-1	13	TRBV6-2/TRBV6-3
SVEGGGETQY	TRBJ2-5	10	TRBV29-1
ASSSGLAKETQY	TRBJ2-5	12	TRBV3-1/TRBV3-2
SVGLGTGNTIY	TRBJ1-3	11	TRBV29-1
SVEALPGTEAF	TRBJ1-1	11	TRBV29-1
ASSQGQGGEKLF	TRBJ1-4	12	TRBV4-3
ASSLGAEEPLH	TRBJ1-6	11	TRBV13
ASSLVGGSTDTQY	TRBJ2-3	13	TRBV7-8
ASSSTGGEETQY	TRBJ2-5	12	TRBV6-5
ASSLNPGTGELF	TRBJ2-2	12	TRBV7-3
ASSVGSYGYT	TRBJ1-2	10	TRBV5-8
ASSVGGLNSPLH	TRBJ1-6	12	TRBV9
ASQSGGNYGYT	TRBJ1-2	11	TRBV6-5
ASSLDRGFYGYT	TRBJ1-2	12	TRBV11-2
ASSFSGGYT	TRBJ1-2	9	TRBV7-9
ATSGWDKAFTGELF	TRBJ2-2	14	TRBV24-1
ASSPTPGETQY	TRBJ2-5	11	TRBV7-9
ASSPTGTSGSDEQF	TRBJ2-1	14	TRBV5-1
ASSLGGYSNQPQH	TRBJ1-5	13	TRBV5-5
ASSQAGPTEAF	TRBJ1-1	11	TRBV3-1/TRBV3-2
ASSLGDRTAQY	TRBJ2-3	11	TRBV5-1